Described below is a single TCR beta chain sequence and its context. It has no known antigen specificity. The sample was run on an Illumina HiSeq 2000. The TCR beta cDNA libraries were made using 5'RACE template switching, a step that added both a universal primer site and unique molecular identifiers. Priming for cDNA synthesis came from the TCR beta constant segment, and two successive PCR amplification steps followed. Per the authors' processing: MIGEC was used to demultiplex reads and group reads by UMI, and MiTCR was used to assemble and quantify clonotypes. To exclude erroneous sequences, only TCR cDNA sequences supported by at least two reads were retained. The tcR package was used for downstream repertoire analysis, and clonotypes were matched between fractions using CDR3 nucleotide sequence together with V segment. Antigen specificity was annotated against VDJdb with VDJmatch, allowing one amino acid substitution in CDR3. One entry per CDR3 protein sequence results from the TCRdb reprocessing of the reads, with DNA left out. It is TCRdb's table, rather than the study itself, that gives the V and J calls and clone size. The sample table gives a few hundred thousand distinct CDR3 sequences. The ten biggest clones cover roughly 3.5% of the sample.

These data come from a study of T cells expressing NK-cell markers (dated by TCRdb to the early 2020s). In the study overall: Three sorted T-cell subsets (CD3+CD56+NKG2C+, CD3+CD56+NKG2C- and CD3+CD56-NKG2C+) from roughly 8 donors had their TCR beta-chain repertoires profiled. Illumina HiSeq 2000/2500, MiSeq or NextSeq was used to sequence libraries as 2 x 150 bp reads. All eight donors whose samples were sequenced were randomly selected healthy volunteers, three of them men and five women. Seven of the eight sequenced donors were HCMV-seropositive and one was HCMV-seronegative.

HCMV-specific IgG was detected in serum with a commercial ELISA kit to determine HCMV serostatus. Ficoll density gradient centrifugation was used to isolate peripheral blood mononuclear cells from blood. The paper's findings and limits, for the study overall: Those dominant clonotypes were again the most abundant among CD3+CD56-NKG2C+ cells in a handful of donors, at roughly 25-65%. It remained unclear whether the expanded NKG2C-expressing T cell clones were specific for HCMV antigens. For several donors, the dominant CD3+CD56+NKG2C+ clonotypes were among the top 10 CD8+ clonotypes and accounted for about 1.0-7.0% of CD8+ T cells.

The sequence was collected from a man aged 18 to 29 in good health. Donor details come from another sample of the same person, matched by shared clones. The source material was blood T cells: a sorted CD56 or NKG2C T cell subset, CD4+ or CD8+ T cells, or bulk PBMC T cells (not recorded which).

The CDR3 has the sequence CASSGDAVSNYGYTF. Recombination connected TRBV5-1 to TRBJ1-2; TCRdb picks TRBD1, but there is no DNA to check that call. Looking up the germline V gene yields CDR1 SGHRS and CDR2 YFSETQ. Measured from the cysteine to the phenylalanine, the CDR3 is 15 residues long. The record lacks a DNA sequence.